The sequence of this T cell receptor beta chain was determined in a study of graft-versus-host responses after intestinal transplantation. About the research overall: Recipients got multivisceral, liver-intestinal, or isolated intestinal transplants. Findings and limits, study-wide: Marrow from the recipient contained GvH clones, some of which had appeared first in ileum or blood.

Germline V CDR1 and CDR2: GTSNPN, SVGIG (reference sequence). Germline trimming cut 1 base from V and 3 bases from J; bases unmatched to any gene: 5. The CDR3 extends over 14 amino acids. A remark on this clone: Its specificity is unknown.

The table came from immunoSEQ multiplex PCR; TCRdb's copy has only in-frame clones and leaves some out. The sample includes under 140,000 clones, around 95% of them seen just once. This TCR was sampled from a human donor who received an intestinal transplant. Sequences were derived from unstimulated CD8+ T cells sorted from spleen or lymph node cells, sampled before intestinal transplant. This chain connects TRBV30 to TRBJ2-5; TRBD2 agrees at 7 bases. The CDR3 loop reads CAWSAASGKETQYF. The CDR3 DNA is TGTGCCTGGAGTGCGGCTAGCGGAAAAGAGACCCAGTACTTC.